These 8 T cell receptor beta chains were sequenced from one sample in a study of blood T cells in healthy people across ages. Alongside a J-beta primer mix, a sample-barcoded 5' primer served in a second PCR lasting roughly 7 to 11 cycles. MiXCR, run by TCRdb on the 5' RACE reads, gives a single entry per CDR3 protein. The sample shows around 2 million distinct CDR3 sequences, roughly 43% of them seen only once. The sequencing sample was made of blood. The source of these receptors is a human donor in good health.

The rearrangement uses TRBV30 and TRBJ1-5, with D possibly TRBD1 on 5 matching bases. The CDR3 has 13 amino acids. Trimming removed 3 bases from V and 5 bases from J, with 11 bases in between. Per the germline V gene, CDR1 is GTSNPN and CDR2 is SVGIG (reference sequence). The CDR3 nucleotides read TGTGCCTGGAGCCGCTGGGGGGATCAGCCCCAGCATTTT. Amino acid sequence: CAWSRWGDQPQHF.

This clonotype was counted between two and nine times. A junction boundary mismatches the germline segment, possibly from a read error. The V gene is TRBV4-1, the J gene TRBJ2-1; D is possibly TRBD2 (5 bases). Germline V lookup: CDR1 MGHRA, CDR2 YSYEKL. This CDR3 has 17 residues. The CDR3 loop reads CASSQVGGGSSYDEQFF. The CDR3 bases are TGCGCCAGCAGCCAAGTCGGAGGTGGGAGCTCCTACGATGAGCAGTTCTTC.

This clonotype was found a few times. The rearrangement links TRBV29-1 to TRBJ2-1; 8 positions agree with TRBD2. Trimming at V came to 7 bases and at J to 6 bases, leaving 8 bases not matched to a gene. The CDR3 covers 13 residues. Per the germline V gene, CDR1 is SQVTM and CDR2 is ANQGSEA. The CDR3 nucleotides are TGCAGCGGAACGGGGGGGCCCCTCAATGAGCAGTTCTTC. It encodes CSGTGGPLNEQFF.

This clonotype was counted only a few times. CDR3 DNA: TGCAGCGGTTCAACCAACGCGAACACTGAAGCTTTCTTT. As protein: CSGSTNANTEAFF. This chain connects TRBV29-1 to TRBJ1-1; D remains ambiguous. Germline CDR1 and CDR2: SQVTM and ANQGSEA. The CDR3 covers 13 residues. Deletions cut 7 bases from V and 1 base from J, with 13 bases between.

Ten or more counts support this clonotype. CDR3 sequence reads: CASSVGATGATDTQYF. CDR3 in DNA: TGTGCCAGCAGCGTAGGGGCGACAGGAGCCACAGATACGCAGTATTTT. V gene TRBV9 combines with J gene TRBJ2-3, with a weak D call TRBD1 (6 bases). V lost 0 bases and J 2 bases, leaving 13 bases between the germline ends. Germline CDR1 and CDR2: SGDLS and YYNGEE. The CDR3 covers 16 residues.

The chain uses TRBV27 and TRBJ1-5; weak D call: TRBD1 (5 bases). Germline lookup yields CDR1 MNHEY and CDR2 SMNVEV (reference sequence). V was pared by 6 bases and J by 2 bases, with 17 bases between. The CDR3 length is 16 residues. CDR3 protein: CASSLYTSGRNQPQHF. Written as DNA, the CDR3 is TGTGCCAGCAGCCTTTATACTTCGGGGCGCAATCAGCCCCAGCATTTT.

This chain uses TRBV12-3 or TRBV12-4 with TRBJ1-2; unclear D gene. The V end was cut by 6 bases, the J end by 2 bases, with 13 bases between. The CDR3 is made up of 14 amino acids. For the CDR3, the DNA is TGTGCCAGCAGACCACCGGGCCTCAACTATGGCTACACCTTC. It specifies CASRPPGLNYGYTF.

The chain carries TRBV6-1 and TRBJ2-3; TRBD1 agrees at 8 bases. This CDR3 region has 14 residues. CDR1 is MNHNS, CDR2 SASEGT, per germline. After removal of 3 bases from V and 5 bases from J, the junction contained 4 bases not matched to a gene. CDR3 amino acids: CASSEDRVRDTQYF. CDR3 DNA: TGTGCCAGCAGTGAGGACAGGGTGAGAGATACGCAGTATTTT.